This T cell receptor (beta chain) was captured in a study of T cells in Graves' hyperthyroidism and ophthalmopathy. Background on the study: Initial diagnosis, before any treatment, was when peripheral blood was collected. Study-level results: The model foresaw ophthalmopathy a median about 6.1 months prior to onset.

When ophthalmopathy did not progress within 18 months, Graves' hyperthyroidism was considered stable. Thyroid ultrasound and orbital computed tomography, with clinical symptoms and serum thyroxine and TRAb, informed diagnoses. Researchers amplified the TCR beta CDR3 regions from RNA transcripts. TCR CDR3 underwent first-round RT-PCR with the HTBI primer set. TCRdb reprocessed the multiplex PCR reads via MiXCR and lists one record per CDR3 protein. The sample carries roughly 750,000 distinct CDR3 sequences, roughly 17% recorded once. Ten or more counts support this clonotype. What it binds is unknown. The TCR sequence derives from a man in his late teens or twenties with Graves' hyperthyroidism. The sequencing input was blood.

In DNA form, the CDR3 reads TGTGCCAGCAGCCTCCGCTTGGGGGTTAGCACAGATACGCAGTATTTT. Amino acids: CASSLRLGVSTDTQYF. The rearrangement joins TRBV5-5 to TRBJ2-3; D is perhaps TRBD1 or TRBD2 (5 bases each). There are 16 residues in the CDR3. Germline values: CDR1 SGHKS, CDR2 YYEKEE (reference sequence). V was shortened by 4 bases and J by 0 bases, with 15 bases between the two germline ends.